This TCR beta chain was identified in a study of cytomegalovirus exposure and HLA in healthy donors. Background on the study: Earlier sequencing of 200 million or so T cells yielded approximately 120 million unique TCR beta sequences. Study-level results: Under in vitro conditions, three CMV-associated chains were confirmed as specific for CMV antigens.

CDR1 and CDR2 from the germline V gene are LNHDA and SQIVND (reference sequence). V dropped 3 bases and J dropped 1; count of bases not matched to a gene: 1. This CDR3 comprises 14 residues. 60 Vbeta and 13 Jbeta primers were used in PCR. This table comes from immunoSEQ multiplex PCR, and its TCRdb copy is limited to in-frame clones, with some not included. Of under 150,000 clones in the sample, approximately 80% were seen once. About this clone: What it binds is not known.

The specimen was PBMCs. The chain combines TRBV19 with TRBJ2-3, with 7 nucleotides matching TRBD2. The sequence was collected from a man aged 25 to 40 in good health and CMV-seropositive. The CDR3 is CASSMGGGTDTQYF. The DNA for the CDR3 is TGTGCCAGTAGTATGGGGGGGGGCACAGATACGCAGTATTTT.